This TCR beta chain was sequenced in a study of T-cell reconstitution after alpha-beta-depleted transplantation in children. Trimming shortened V by 6 bases and J by 8 bases, and 8 bases separated the two germline ends. CDR3 length: 10 amino acids. Germline V CDR1 and CDR2: SQVTM, ANQGSEA. This clonotype was counted many times. TCRbeta library preparation incorporated unique molecular identifiers. TCRdb passed the PCR reads through MiXCR, listing each CDR3 protein once. The sample carries about 190,000 distinct CDR3 sequences, about 6.3% recorded once. The sample consisted of PBMCs from the stem cell graft donor, taken from the stem cell graft. The TCR sequence derives from a human donor who donated a stem cell graft to a child with Wiskott-Aldrich syndrome. The chain uses TRBV29-1 and TRBJ2-1; the D is unclear. Here the CDR3 DNA reads TGCAGCGTCACTTTCTATGAGCAGTTCTTC. Encoded protein: CSVTFYEQFF.